The subject of this entry is one T cell receptor beta chain. What it recognizes is unknown. The junction differs from germline at one of its ends, possibly a read error. The CDR3 has 12 residues. The V gene's germline CDR1 is MDHEN and CDR2 SYDVKM. This entry comes from a study of cytomegalovirus exposure and HLA in healthy donors. Study-wide results and caveats: The finding came from a later analysis; first-cohort TCR clusters tended to co-occur in the 120 or so validation repertoires. In vitro confirmation showed three CMV-associated chains to be CMV antigen specific.

Sequenced by immunoSEQ multiplex PCR; TCRdb stores in-frame clones only, minus some. The sample records 200,000 or so clones, approximately 88% being singletons. The TCR originated in a man aged 18 to 30 in good health and CMV-seropositive. Sequenced material: PBMCs. V is TRBV28 and J is TRBJ2-1; D ambiguous. CDR3 nucleotides: TGTGCCAGCAGTTTCTCCCACAATGAGCAGTTCTTC. Translated: CASSFSHNEQFF.